A selection of T cell receptor beta chains follows, all from one sample in a study of blood T cell repertoires in COVID-19. Only in-frame clones appear in the TCRdb table, and some are missing; sequencing was by immunoSEQ multiplex PCR. The repertoire holds 300,000 or so clones, approximately 93% seen once, with around 2.2% in the top ten. Sequencing was performed on peripheral blood. Receptors were obtained from a woman in her twenties or thirties with COVID-19, enrolled during active disease. CDR3s include the opening cysteine and the closing phenylalanine or tryptophan. D genes are given only for firm matches. Some rows have no size entry. The others give once, few or many, or a class for an expanded clone.

d_gene,v_gene,abundance,j_gene,CDR3aa,CDR3nt
TRBD1,TRBV7-9,.,TRBJ2-7,CASSSGTGPYEQYF,TGTGCCAGCAGCTCGGGGACAGGGCCCTACGAGCAGTACTTC
TRBD1,TRBV5-4,.,TRBJ1-1,CASTLGTGDYTEAFF,TGTGCCAGCACCTTGGGGACAGGGGATTACACTGAAGCTTTCTTT
TRBD2,TRBV27,once,TRBJ2-7,CASSPLAGGSYEQYF,TGTGCCAGCAGCCCACTAGCGGGAGGATCCTACGAGCAGTACTTC
TRBD2,TRBV27,.,TRBJ2-1,CASSLFKLAGNEQFF,TGTGCCAGCAGTTTATTTAAACTAGCGGGCAATGAGCAGTTCTTC
.,TRBV5-1,.,TRBJ2-1,CASSSGLPNHNEQFF,TGCGCCAGCAGTTCGGGACTCCCGAATCACAATGAGCAGTTCTTC
TRBD1,TRBV25-1,.,TRBJ1-2,CASSAYRGQIGYTF,TGTGCCAGCAGTGCCTACAGGGGGCAAATCGGCTACACCTTC
TRBD2,TRBV10-3,once,TRBJ2-1,CAISVTSEVNEQFF,TGTGCCATCAGTGTTACTAGCGAAGTCAATGAGCAGTTCTTC
.,TRBV19,.,TRBJ2-3,CASSIPSTDTQYF,TGTGCCAGTAGTATCCCTAGCACAGATACGCAGTATTTT
TRBD1,TRBV24-1,once,TRBJ2-3,CATGGQGATDTQYF,TGTGCCACCGGGGGACAGGGGGCAACAGATACGCAGTATTTT
.,TRBV27,.,TRBJ1-3,CASGHSGNTIYF,TGTGCCAGCGGGCACTCTGGAAACACCATATATTTT
.,TRBV20-1,.,TRBJ1-1,CSASPRGDTEAFF,TGCAGTGCTAGTCCCAGGGGAGACACTGAAGCTTTCTTT
TRBD1,TRBV19,.,TRBJ1-5,CASSIDTGGGQPQHF,TGTGCCAGTAGTATAGATACAGGGGGCGGGCAGCCCCAGCATTTT
.,TRBV3-1/TRBV3-2,.,TRBJ2-3,CASSLGGHGDTQYF,TGTGCCAGCAGCCTTGGAGGGCATGGAGATACGCAGTATTTT
TRBD2,TRBV7-3,.,TRBJ2-1,CASSRLAGDNEQFF,TGTGCCAGCAGCAGACTAGCCGGGGACAATGAGCAGTTCTTC
TRBD2,TRBV11-2,few,TRBJ2-2,CASSSLGGGPGELFF,TGTGCCAGCAGCTCCTTGGGGGGAGGGCCCGGGGAGCTGTTTTTT
.,TRBV27,.,TRBJ2-1,CASSLKGPGLKDEQFF,TGTGCCAGCAGTTTAAAGGGTCCAGGGTTAAAAGATGAGCAGTTCTTC
TRBD2,TRBV19,.,TRBJ2-5,CASSTSGGGWETQYF,TGTGCCAGTAGCACTAGCGGCGGAGGTTGGGAGACCCAGTACTTC
.,TRBV5-4,.,TRBJ2-1,CASSSTWNSYNEQFF,TGTGCCAGCAGCTCGACATGGAACTCCTACAATGAGCAGTTCTTC
.,TRBV5-4,.,TRBJ1-5,CASSLDSNQPQHF,TGTGCCAGCAGCCTGGACTCCAATCAGCCCCAGCATTTT
.,TRBV2,.,TRBJ1-2,CASSAGTGSGGYTF,TGTGCCAGCAGTGCCGGCACGGGTTCGGGTGGCTACACCTTC
TRBD2,TRBV15,.,TRBJ2-5,CATSRDQAGVQETQYF,TGTGCCACCAGCAGAGATCAAGCGGGAGTGCAAGAGACCCAGTACTTC
.,TRBV29-1,.,TRBJ1-2,CSVVAGDGYTF,TGCAGCGTTGTCGCGGGGGATGGCTACACCTTC
.,TRBV28,.,TRBJ2-6,CASSDTNSGANVLTF,TGTGCCAGCAGTGATACAAACTCTGGGGCCAACGTCCTGACTTTC
.,TRBV19,.,TRBJ2-1,CASSTGSAGSNEQFF,TGTGCCAGTAGTACCGGATCGGCAGGTTCCAATGAGCAGTTCTTC
TRBD1,TRBV20-1,.,TRBJ1-6,CSASRTGPRDLHF,TGCAGTGCTAGTAGGACAGGGCCGCGGGACCTCCACTTT
.,TRBV19,.,TRBJ2-1,CASSETTSSYNEQFF,TGTGCCAGTAGTGAAACTACCTCATCCTACAATGAGCAGTTCTTC
TRBD1,TRBV4-2,once,TRBJ1-1,CASSPRGRQGAQTLNTEAFF,TGTGCCAGCAGCCCACGGGGTCGACAGGGGGCGCAGACTCTGAACACTGAAGCTTTCTTT
TRBD1,TRBV7-2,once,TRBJ1-1,CASSSRDRAGTEEAFF,TGTGCCAGCAGCTCGCGGGACAGGGCTGGAACAGAAGAAGCTTTCTTT
.,TRBV6-5,.,TRBJ1-1,CASRTNFRENTEAFF,TGTGCCAGCAGAACTAACTTCAGGGAGAACACTGAAGCTTTCTTT
.,TRBV7-3,.,TRBJ1-1,CASSPGGSQVTEAFF,TGTGCCAGCAGCCCCGGTGGGTCGCAGGTCACTGAAGCTTTCTTT
.,TRBV6-5,.,TRBJ2-7,CASSYSPRTYEQYF,TGTGCCAGCAGTTACTCGCCTAGAACCTACGAGCAGTACTTC
.,TRBV25-1,.,TRBJ1-3,CASSPGTGNTIYF,TGTGCCAGCAGTCCGGGTACTGGAAACACCATATATTTT
.,TRBV19,few,TRBJ2-2,CASSTPGLLTGELFF,TGTGCCAGTAGTACTCCGGGACTCCTCACCGGGGAGCTGTTTTTT
TRBD2,TRBV12-3/TRBV12-4,.,TRBJ2-4,CASSPREGGIQYF,TGTGCCAGCAGTCCCCGGGAGGGGGGCATTCAGTACTTC
.,TRBV7-9,.,TRBJ1-1,CASDNTGDTEAFF,TGTGCCAGTGATAATACCGGGGACACTGAAGCTTTCTTT
TRBD2,TRBV27,.,TRBJ2-1,CASRLAGGQNEQFF,TGTGCCAGCAGACTAGCGGGAGGGCAAAATGAGCAGTTCTTC
.,TRBV18,.,TRBJ1-1,CASSPTDSLSEGAFF,TGTGCCAGCTCACCAACAGACAGCCTCAGTGAAGGAGCTTTCTTT
.,TRBV5-4,.,TRBJ2-4,CASSLAQIKNIQYF,TGTGCCAGCAGCTTGGCACAGATCAAAAACATTCAGTACTTC
.,TRBV19,.,TRBJ2-2,CASTNRVTGTGELFF,TGTGCCAGTACGAACAGGGTTACGGGCACCGGGGAGCTGTTTTTT
.,TRBV19,few,TRBJ1-4,CASSPGPTPWEKLFF,TGTGCCAGTAGTCCGGGTCCCACCCCTTGGGAAAAACTGTTTTTT
.,TRBV20-1,once,TRBJ2-3,CSGPWRDTQYF,TGCAGTGGCCCGTGGAGAGATACGCAGTATTTT
.,TRBV5-8,once,TRBJ2-7,CASSVRGTSSYEQYF,TGTGCCAGCAGTGTGCGCGGGACGTCCTCCTACGAGCAGTACTTC
.,TRBV27,.,TRBJ2-1,CASGGYNEQFF,TGTGCCAGCGGGGGGTACAATGAGCAGTTCTTC
TRBD1,TRBV5-6,.,TRBJ1-1,CASSFTGGDTEAFF,TGTGCCAGCAGCTTTACAGGGGGAGACACTGAAGCTTTCTTT
.,TRBV27,.,TRBJ1-2,CASSPLTSYGYTF,TGTGCCAGCAGTCCCCTGACATCCTATGGCTACACCTTC
.,TRBV9,.,TRBJ2-1,CASSVATSLSQYNEQFF,TGTGCCAGCAGCGTAGCTACTAGCCTTTCCCAGTACAATGAGCAGTTCTTC
TRBD2,TRBV10-3,once,TRBJ2-7,CAISDIAGGTVNNYEQYF,TGTGCCATCAGCGATATAGCGGGAGGCACCGTCAATAACTACGAGCAGTACTTC
TRBD1,TRBV15,.,TRBJ1-5,CATSRAGTAGNQPQHF,TGTGCCACCAGCAGGGCCGGGACAGCGGGCAATCAGCCCCAGCATTTT
TRBD1,TRBV9,.,TRBJ2-7,CASSVGTGVIYEQYF,TGTGCCAGCAGCGTCGGGACAGGGGTCATCTACGAGCAGTACTTC
.,TRBV6-1,.,TRBJ1-1,CASSFSGQNTEAFF,TGTGCCAGCAGTTTTTCAGGACAGAACACTGAAGCTTTCTTT
.,TRBV7-9,.,TRBJ2-7,CASSLDSNEQYF,TGTGCCAGCAGCTTAGACAGCAACGAGCAGTACTTC
TRBD2,TRBV9,.,TRBJ2-1,CASSVDPSGRLYNEQFF,TGTGCCAGCAGCGTAGACCCCAGCGGGAGGCTCTACAATGAGCAGTTCTTC
.,TRBV19,.,TRBJ2-7,CASSTWDNSYEQYF,TGTGCCAGTAGTACCTGGGACAATTCCTACGAGCAGTACTTC
TRBD1,TRBV27,.,TRBJ2-3,CASSLRDRGPDTQYF,TGTGCCAGCAGTCTCCGGGACAGGGGCCCAGATACGCAGTATTTT
TRBD1,TRBV5-4,.,TRBJ1-4,CASSHSGTGSEKLFF,TGTGCCAGCAGCCATTCCGGGACAGGGAGTGAAAAACTGTTTTTT
.,TRBV7-8,.,TRBJ1-3,CASSWERVSGNTIYF,TGTGCCAGCAGCTGGGAGCGGGTCTCTGGAAACACCATATATTTT
.,TRBV2,.,TRBJ2-7,CASSSGTPYEQYF,TGTGCCAGCAGCTCCGGGACTCCATACGAGCAGTACTTC
.,TRBV2,.,TRBJ1-1,CASRSEGAHTEAFF,TGTGCCAGCAGGTCGGAGGGAGCCCACACTGAAGCTTTCTTT